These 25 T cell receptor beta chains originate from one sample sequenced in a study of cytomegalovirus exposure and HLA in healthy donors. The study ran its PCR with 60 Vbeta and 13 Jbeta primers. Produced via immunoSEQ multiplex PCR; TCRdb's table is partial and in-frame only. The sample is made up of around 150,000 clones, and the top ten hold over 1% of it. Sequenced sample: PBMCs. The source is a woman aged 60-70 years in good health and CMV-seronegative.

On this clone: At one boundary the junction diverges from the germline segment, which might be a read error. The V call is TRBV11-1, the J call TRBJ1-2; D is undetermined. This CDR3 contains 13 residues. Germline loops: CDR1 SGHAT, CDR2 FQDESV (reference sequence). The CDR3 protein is CGSSVGSPYGYTF. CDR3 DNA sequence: TGTGGCAGCAGCGTTGGGAGTCCCTATGGCTACACCTTC.

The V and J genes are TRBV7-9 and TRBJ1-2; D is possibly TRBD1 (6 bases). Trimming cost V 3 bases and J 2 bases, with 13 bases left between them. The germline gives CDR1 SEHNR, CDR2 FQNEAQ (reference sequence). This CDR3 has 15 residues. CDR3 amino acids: CASSLDSRRNYGYTF. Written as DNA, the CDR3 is TGTGCCAGCAGCTTGGACAGTCGAAGAAACTATGGCTACACCTTC.

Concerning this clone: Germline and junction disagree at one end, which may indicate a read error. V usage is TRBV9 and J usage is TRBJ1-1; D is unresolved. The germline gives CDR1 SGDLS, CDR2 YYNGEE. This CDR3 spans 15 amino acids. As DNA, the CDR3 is TGTGCCAGCAGCGTAGGGGCACTTCTGAACACTGAAGCTTCCTTT. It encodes CASSVGALLNTEASF.

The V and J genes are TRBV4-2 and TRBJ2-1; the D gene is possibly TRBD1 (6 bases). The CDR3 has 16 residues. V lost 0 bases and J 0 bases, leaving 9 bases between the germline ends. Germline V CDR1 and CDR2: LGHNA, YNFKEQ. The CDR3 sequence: CASSQERGSSYNEQFF. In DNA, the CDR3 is TGTGCCAGCAGCCAAGAAAGGGGGAGCTCCTACAATGAGCAGTTCTTC.

CDR3 sequence: CASSLSGPAGGYTF. Here the CDR3 DNA reads TGCGCCAGCAGCTTGAGTGGACCTGCGGGAGGCTACACCTTC. This chain connects TRBV5-1 to TRBJ1-2, with D unclear. This CDR3 spans 14 amino acids. V gave up 1 base and J gave up 8 bases, with 15 bases separating them. Germline-derived CDR1 and CDR2 are SGHRS and YFSETQ.

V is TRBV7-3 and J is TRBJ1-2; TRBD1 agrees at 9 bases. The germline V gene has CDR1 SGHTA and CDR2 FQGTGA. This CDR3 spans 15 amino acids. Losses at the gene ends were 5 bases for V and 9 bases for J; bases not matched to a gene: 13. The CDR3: CASSPRTGAVRSYTF. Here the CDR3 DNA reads TGTGCCAGCAGCCCGCGGACAGGGGCCGTCCGAAGCTACACCTTC. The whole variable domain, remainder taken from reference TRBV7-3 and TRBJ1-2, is GAGVSQTPSNKVTEKGKYVELRCDPISGHTALYWYRQSLGQGPEFLIYFQGTGAADDSGLPNDRFFAVRPEGSVSTLKIQRTERGDSAVYLCASSPRTGAVRSYTFGSGTRLTVV.

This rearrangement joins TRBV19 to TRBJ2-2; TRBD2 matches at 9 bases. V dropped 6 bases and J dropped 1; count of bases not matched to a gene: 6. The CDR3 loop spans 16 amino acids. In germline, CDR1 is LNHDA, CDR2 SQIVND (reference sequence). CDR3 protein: CASSFSGSVNTGELFF. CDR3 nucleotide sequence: TGTGCCAGTAGCTTTAGCGGGAGCGTGAACACCGGGGAGCTGTTTTTT.

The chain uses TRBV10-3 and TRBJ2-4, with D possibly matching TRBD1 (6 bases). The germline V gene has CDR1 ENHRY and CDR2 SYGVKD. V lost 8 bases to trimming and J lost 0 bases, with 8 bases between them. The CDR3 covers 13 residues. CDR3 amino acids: CAIGDKAKNIQYF. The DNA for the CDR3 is TGTGCCATCGGGGACAAAGCCAAAAACATTCAGTACTTC.

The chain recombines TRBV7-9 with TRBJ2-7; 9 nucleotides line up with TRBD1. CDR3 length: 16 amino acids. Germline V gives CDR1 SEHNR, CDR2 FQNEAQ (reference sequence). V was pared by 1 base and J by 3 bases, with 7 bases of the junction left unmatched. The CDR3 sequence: CASSLGRDRVNYEQYF. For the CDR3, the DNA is TGTGCCAGCAGCTTAGGTAGGGACAGGGTGAACTACGAGCAGTACTTC.

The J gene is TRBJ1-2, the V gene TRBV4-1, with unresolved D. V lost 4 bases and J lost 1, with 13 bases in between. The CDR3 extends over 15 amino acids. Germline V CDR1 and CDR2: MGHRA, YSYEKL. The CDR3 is CASSPEGSLNYGYTF. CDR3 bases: TGCGCCAGCAGCCCAGAGGGCAGCCTTAACTATGGCTACACCTTC.

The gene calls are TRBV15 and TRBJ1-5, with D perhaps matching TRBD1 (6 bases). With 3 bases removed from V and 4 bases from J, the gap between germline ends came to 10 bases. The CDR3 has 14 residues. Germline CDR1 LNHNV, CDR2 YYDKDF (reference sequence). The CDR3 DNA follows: TGTGCCACCAGCAGGAGGGACATAAATCAGCCCCAGCATTTT. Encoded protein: CATSRRDINQPQHF.

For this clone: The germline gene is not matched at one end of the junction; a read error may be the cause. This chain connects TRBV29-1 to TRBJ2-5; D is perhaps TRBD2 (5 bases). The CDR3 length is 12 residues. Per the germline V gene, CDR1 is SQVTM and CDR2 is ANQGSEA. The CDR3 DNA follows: TGCGGCGTTGAAGTACAGCGGCTGGCCCAGTACTTC. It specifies CGVEVQRLAQYF.

The CDR3 spells CASSVGPHQGYTF. The DNA of the CDR3 is TGTGCCAGCAGCGTAGGTCCCCATCAAGGCTACACCTTC. The chain is built from TRBV9 and TRBJ1-2; D is unresolved. This CDR3 comprises 13 residues. Germline V gene sequence: CDR1 SGDLS, CDR2 YYNGEE. V gave up 0 bases and J gave up 8 bases, with 11 bases separating them.

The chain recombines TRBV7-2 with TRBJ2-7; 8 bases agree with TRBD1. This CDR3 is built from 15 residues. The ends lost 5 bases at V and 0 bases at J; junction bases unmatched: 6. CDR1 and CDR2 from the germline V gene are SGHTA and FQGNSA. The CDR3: CASSPGQASSYEQYF. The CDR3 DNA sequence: TGTGCCAGCAGCCCGGGACAGGCCAGCTCCTACGAGCAGTACTTC.

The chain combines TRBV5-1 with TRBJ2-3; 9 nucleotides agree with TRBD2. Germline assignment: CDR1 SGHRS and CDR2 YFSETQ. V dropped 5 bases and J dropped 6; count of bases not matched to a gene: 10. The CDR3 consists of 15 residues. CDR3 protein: CASRISGGSEDTQYF. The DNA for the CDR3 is TGCGCCAGCAGGATTAGCGGGGGATCCGAGGATACGCAGTATTTT. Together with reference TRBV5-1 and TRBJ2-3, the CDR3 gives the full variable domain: KAGVTQTPRYLIKTRGQQVTLSCSPISGHRSVSWYQQTPGQGLQFLFEYFSETQRNKGNFPGRFSGRQFSNSRSEMNVSTLELGDSALYLCASRISGGSEDTQYFGPGTRLTVL.

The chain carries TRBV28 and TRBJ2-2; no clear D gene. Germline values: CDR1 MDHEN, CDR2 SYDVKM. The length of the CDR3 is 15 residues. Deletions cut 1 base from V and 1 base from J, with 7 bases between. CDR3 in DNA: TGTGCCAGCAGTTTATTTTTTAAGAACACCGGGGAGCTGTTTTTT. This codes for CASSLFFKNTGELFF.

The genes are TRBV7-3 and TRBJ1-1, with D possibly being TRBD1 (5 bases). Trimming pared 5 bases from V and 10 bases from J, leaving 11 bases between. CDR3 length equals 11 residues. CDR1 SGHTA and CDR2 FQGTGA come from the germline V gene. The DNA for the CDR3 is TGTGCCAGCAGCCCCGGAGGGGTAGCTTTCTTT. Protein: CASSPGGVAFF. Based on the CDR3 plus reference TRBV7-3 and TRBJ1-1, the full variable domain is GAGVSQTPSNKVTEKGKYVELRCDPISGHTALYWYRQSLGQGPEFLIYFQGTGAADDSGLPNDRFFAVRPEGSVSTLKIQRTERGDSAVYLCASSPGGVAFFGQGTRLTVV.

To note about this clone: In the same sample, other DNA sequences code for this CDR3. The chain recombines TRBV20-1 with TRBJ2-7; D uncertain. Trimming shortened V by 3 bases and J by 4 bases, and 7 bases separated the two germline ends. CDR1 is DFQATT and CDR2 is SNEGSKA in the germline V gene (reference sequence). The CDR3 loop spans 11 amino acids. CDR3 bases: TGCAGTGCTAGTCTAGTTTACGAGCAGTACTTC. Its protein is CSASLVYEQYF.

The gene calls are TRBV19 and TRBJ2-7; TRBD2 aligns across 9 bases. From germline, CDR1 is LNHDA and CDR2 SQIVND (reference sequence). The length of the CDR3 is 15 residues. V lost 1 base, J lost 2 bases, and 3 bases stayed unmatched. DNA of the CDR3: TGTGCCAGTAGTATAGTAGCGGGAGTCCCCTACGAGCAGTACTTC. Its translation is CASSIVAGVPYEQYF.

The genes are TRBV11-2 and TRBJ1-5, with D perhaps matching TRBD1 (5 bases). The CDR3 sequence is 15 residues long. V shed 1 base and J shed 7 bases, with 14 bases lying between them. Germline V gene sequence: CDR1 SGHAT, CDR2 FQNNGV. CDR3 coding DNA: TGTGCCAGCAGCTTAGTGGGGGGGGGTAACCAGCCCCAGCATTTT. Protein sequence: CASSLVGGGNQPQHF.

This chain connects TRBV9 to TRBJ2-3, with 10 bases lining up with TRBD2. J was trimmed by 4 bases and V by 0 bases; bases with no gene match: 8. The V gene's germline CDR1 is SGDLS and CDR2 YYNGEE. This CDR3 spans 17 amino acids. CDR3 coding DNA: TGTGCCAGCAGCGTAGGATCTAGCGGGAGTATCTCAGATACGCAGTATTTT. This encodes CASSVGSSGSISDTQYF.

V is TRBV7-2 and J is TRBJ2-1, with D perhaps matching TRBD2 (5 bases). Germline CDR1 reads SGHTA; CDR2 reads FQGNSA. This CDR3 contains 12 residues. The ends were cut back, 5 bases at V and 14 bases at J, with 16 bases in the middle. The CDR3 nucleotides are TGTGCCAGCAGCCCAAGTCGGGGTACGGAGTTCTTC. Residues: CASSPSRGTEFF.

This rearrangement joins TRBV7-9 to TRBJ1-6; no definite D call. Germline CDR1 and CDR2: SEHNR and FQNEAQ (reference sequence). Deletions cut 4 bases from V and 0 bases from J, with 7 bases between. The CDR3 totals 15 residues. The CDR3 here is CASSSVRSYNSPLHF. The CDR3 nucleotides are TGTGCCAGCAGCTCGGTCCGCTCCTATAATTCACCCCTCCACTTT.

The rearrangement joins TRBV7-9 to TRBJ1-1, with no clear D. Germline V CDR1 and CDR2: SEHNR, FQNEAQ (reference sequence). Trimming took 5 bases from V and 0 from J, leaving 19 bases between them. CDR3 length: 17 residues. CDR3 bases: TGTGCCAGCAGCCGCGTCGCGGGGTCTCAACTGAACACTGAAGCTTTCTTT. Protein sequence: CASSRVAGSQLNTEAFF.

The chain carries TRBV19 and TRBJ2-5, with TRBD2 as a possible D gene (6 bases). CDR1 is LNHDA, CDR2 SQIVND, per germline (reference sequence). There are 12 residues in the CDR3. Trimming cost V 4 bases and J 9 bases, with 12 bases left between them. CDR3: CASSTRPGAQYF. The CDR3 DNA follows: TGTGCCAGTAGTACTCGGCCGGGGGCCCAGTACTTC. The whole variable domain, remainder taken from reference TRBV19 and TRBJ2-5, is DGGITQSPKYLFRKEGQNVTLSCEQNLNHDAMYWYRQDPGQGLRLIYYSQIVNDFQKGDIAEGYSVSREKKESFPLTVTSAQKNPTAFYLCASSTRPGAQYFGPGTRLLVL.